The clone carrying this T cell receptor beta chain has just a few counts. What it recognizes is unknown. The CDR3 has 18 residues. V was trimmed by 6 bases and J by 4 bases, leaving 26 bases between them. Germline CDR1 and CDR2: SGHRS and YFSETQ. The source of the sample is a study of Ad26.COV2.S vaccination and SARS-CoV-2 variants. Treatment noted: 15 to 20 received Ad26.COV2.S at low or high dose, single or two shots; 5 received placebo; per-sample allocation not given. All samples were drawn on day 63, counting from the first vaccine or placebo injection. An adult of 18-55 years in Boston served as donor. The data were produced by immunoSEQ multiplex PCR, yet TCRdb's version contains in-frame clones alone and is incomplete. Of 350,000 to 550,000 clones in the sample, approximately 92% were seen once. Whole-study findings and limits: Similar non-spike TCR breadth was observed in recipients of vaccine and of placebo. In vaccinated individuals, spike-specific CD8+ and CD4+ T cell responses reportedly displayed substantial breadth.

The rearrangement joins TRBV5-1 to TRBJ1-5; D gene ambiguous. The sample here was peripheral blood, taken in a trial of Ad26.COV2.S vaccine versus placebo. This receptor was obtained from a person aged 18-65 years who received the Ad26.COV2.S COVID-19 vaccine or a placebo. CDR3 region: CASTESSYGSQRNQPQHF. In DNA, the CDR3 is TGCGCCAGCACGGAAAGCTCCTATGGGTCACAGCGAAATCAGCCCCAGCATTTT.